This record covers a single T cell receptor (beta chain). Enrolled during active infection, Seattle patients were then followed longitudinally. This sample is drawn from a study of blood T cell repertoires in COVID-19. Clones were read by immunoSEQ multiplex PCR, and TCRdb kept only the in-frame ones, dropping some. Found here are hundreds of thousands of clones, around 90% of them singletons; the top ten hold 1%. The origin of this receptor is a woman in her thirties or forties with COVID-19, enrolled during active disease. Sequenced material: peripheral blood.

In DNA form, the CDR3 reads TGTGCCAGCAGCTTGAACAGGGCGTGCACAGATACGCAGTATTTT. Translated: CASSLNRACTDTQYF. The chain is built from TRBV7-2 and TRBJ2-3; D may be TRBD1 (6 bases). The germline V and J ends were trimmed by 3 bases and 1 base, with 11 bases remaining between them. Per germline, CDR1 SGHTA and CDR2 FQGNSA. The CDR3 runs 15 residues.